Listed below are T cell receptor beta chains from one sample, sequenced in a study of T cell responses to AZD1222 COVID-19 vaccine. Repertoires were generated with immunoSEQ multiplex PCR, while TCRdb's copy carries only in-frame clones and drops some. The sample shows some 100,000 clones, 87% of them seen only once. This specimen consisted of peripheral blood, obtained on day 0 of AZD1222 vaccination. Receptors originate from an adult in good health. CDR3s leave out the opening cysteine and the closing phenylalanine or tryptophan. Each record gives: V gene, J gene, CDR3 length, CDR3 protein.

TRBV30	TRBJ2-7	10	AWARSGHEQY
TRBV23-1	TRBJ1-2	13	ASSHPTGHRYGYT
TRBV5-1	TRBJ2-3	13	ASSSPGQGPDTQY
TRBV7-2	TRBJ2-3	13	ASTTSGSSTDTQY
TRBV5-8	TRBJ2-2	10	ASSPRSGELF
TRBV21-1	TRBJ2-7	13	ASLMARGHCYEQY
TRBV2	TRBJ2-7	12	ASSNRASSYEQY
TRBV19	TRBJ2-1	11	ASSTQGVGEQF
TRBV15	TRBJ2-6	14	ATSSNAGRGANVLT
TRBV5-4	TRBJ2-1	10	ASSTTSNEQF
TRBV5-4	TRBJ2-7	9	ASSAGLEQY
TRBV6-5	TRBJ1-2	10	ASSLRGDGYT
TRBV10-3	TRBJ1-6	12	AIRGGLANSPLH
TRBV7-2	TRBJ2-1	10	ASSLLSGTQF
TRBV7-2	TRBJ2-7	12	ASSLKGGDREQY
TRBV28	TRBJ2-5	13	ASRSGGGTVRAQY
TRBV5-6	TRBJ1-2	12	ASSFDGANYGYT
TRBV5-4	TRBJ1-2	13	ASSFKGGAGNGYT
TRBV28	TRBJ1-2	13	ASSLSTGLNYGYT
TRBV9	TRBJ2-2	13	ASGNGGGYTGELF
TRBV7-2	TRBJ2-2	12	ASSLVRTTGELF
TRBV6-1	TRBJ1-3	15	ASSGGLGQSSGNTIY
TRBV5-5	TRBJ1-1	12	ASSLARSNTEAF
TRBV20-1	TRBJ1-1	11	SASSGLATEAF
TRBV6-5	TRBJ2-3	12	ASSYGGSTDTQY
TRBV27	TRBJ1-2	10	ASSLTGVGYT
TRBV18	TRBJ2-3	14	ASSPTLAGGVDTQY
TRBV7-3	TRBJ2-3	18	ASSLTGLAGTLTSTDTQY
TRBV19	TRBJ1-5	11	ASGLIGNQPQH
TRBV7-2	TRBJ1-1	13	ASSLEGTGDTEAF
TRBV6-5	TRBJ1-2	11	ASSPTGGGGYT
TRBV5-4	TRBJ2-1	14	ASSLESGLAGNEQF
TRBV7-8	TRBJ2-7	12	ASSLSRLTTEQY
TRBV18	TRBJ2-3	12	ASSLPGSTDTQY
TRBV5-8	TRBJ1-4	13	ASSVVAATNEKLF
TRBV4-2	TRBJ2-1	13	ASSRGTSGYNEQF
TRBV9	TRBJ1-2	10	ASSEGQYGYT
TRBV9	TRBJ1-4	15	ASSANQIRGTNEKLF
TRBV5-1	TRBJ1-3	15	ASSLGGTPSSGNTIY
TRBV5-1	TRBJ2-2	16	ASSVWRASGRSAGELF
TRBV30	TRBJ2-1	12	AWGRGAVYNEQF
TRBV7-7	TRBJ2-2	13	ASTPGGPNTGELF
TRBV6-6	TRBJ2-1	12	ASSSTGPSNEQF
TRBV19	TRBJ1-1	10	ASSVGDTEAF
TRBV5-1	TRBJ2-7	12	ASSLRENAYEQY
TRBV7-2	TRBJ2-3	13	ASSPADRATDTQY
TRBV6-1	TRBJ1-5	11	ASSEVRDQPQH
TRBV7-9	TRBJ2-3	11	ASSRDGTDTQY
TRBV28	TRBJ1-4	12	ASSLRGQDEKLF
TRBV10-3	TRBJ1-5	11	AISLQGNQPQH
TRBV5-6	TRBJ1-1	12	ASNVRDFYTEAF
TRBV7-2	TRBJ1-6	12	ASSLYGTDSPLH